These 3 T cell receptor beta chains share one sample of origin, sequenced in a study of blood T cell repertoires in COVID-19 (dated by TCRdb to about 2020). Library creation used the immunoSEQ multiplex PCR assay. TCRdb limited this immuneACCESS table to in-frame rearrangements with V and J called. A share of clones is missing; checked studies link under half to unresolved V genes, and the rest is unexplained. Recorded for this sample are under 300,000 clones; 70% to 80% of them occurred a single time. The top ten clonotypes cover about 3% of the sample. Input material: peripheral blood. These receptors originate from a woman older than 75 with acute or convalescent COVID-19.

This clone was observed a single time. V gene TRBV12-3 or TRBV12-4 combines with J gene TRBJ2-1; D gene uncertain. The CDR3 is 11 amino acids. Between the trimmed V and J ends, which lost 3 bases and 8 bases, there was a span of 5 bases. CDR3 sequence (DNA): TGTGCCAGCAGTTTTCGTGATGAGCAGTTCTTC. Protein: CASSFRDEQFF.

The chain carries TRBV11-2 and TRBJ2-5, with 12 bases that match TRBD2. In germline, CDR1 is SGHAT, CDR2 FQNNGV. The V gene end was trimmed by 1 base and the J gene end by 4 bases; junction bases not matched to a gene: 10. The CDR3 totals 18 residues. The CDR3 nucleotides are TGTGCCAGCAGCTTAGTGGTGGCTAGCGGGGGGGGGATAGAGACCCAGTACTTC. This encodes CASSLVVASGGGIETQYF.

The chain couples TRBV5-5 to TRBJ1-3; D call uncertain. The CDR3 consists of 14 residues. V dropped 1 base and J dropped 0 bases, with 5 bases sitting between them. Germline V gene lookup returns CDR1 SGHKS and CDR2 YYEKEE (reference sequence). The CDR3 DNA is TGTGCCAGCAGCTTGCCGGGCTCTGGAAACACCATATATTTT. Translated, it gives CASSLPGSGNTIYF.